The next 5 T cell receptor beta chains were all read from a single sample in a study of blood T cell repertoires in COVID-19. Clones were read by immunoSEQ multiplex PCR, and TCRdb kept only the in-frame ones, dropping some. The table has under 80,000 clones, roughly 92% seen once. The sequencing input was peripheral blood. These receptors were collected from a human donor in a cohort sampled during active COVID-19.

This chain joins TRBV7-9 and TRBJ1-5; TRBD1 agrees at 10 bases. The CDR3 consists of 14 residues. J gave up 9 bases and V 3 bases, and 5 bases lay outside the gene matches. The germline V gene encodes CDR1 SEHNR and CDR2 FQNEAQ (reference sequence). The CDR3 DNA reads TGTGCCAGCAGCTTCGGACAGGGGGTAGGGCCCCAGCATTTT. Encoded protein: CASSFGQGVGPQHF.

For the CDR3, the DNA is TGCGCCAGCAGCCAAGACCTAGCGGGAGGGATCAAGACCCAGTACTTC. Its protein is CASSQDLAGGIKTQYF. The chain combines TRBV4-3 with TRBJ2-5, with 12 bases lining up with TRBD2. Germline V lookup: CDR1 LGHNA, CDR2 YSLEER. Germline trimming cut 0 bases from V and 6 bases from J; bases unmatched to any gene: 5. The CDR3 has 16 amino acids.

The genes are TRBV5-1 and TRBJ1-1; a weak D match, TRBD1 (5 bases). V lost 0 bases and J 4 bases, leaving 7 bases between the germline ends. Germline CDR1 SGHRS, CDR2 YFSETQ. The CDR3 contains 13 residues. CDR3 in DNA: TGCGCCAGCAGCTTGGAGGGGTTCACTGAAGCTTTCTTT. Protein sequence: CASSLEGFTEAFF.

V and J are TRBV5-4 and TRBJ2-5, with 10 bases matching TRBD2. Germline loops: CDR1 SGHNT, CDR2 YYREEE (reference sequence). With 2 bases clipped from V and 5 bases from J, the junction kept 3 bases outside the gene matches. This CDR3 is 14 amino acids long. CDR3 nucleotides: TGTGCCAGCAGCTTTCTAGCGGGAGAGGAGACCCAGTACTTC. Its translation is CASSFLAGEETQYF.

The rearrangement uses TRBV28 and TRBJ2-1; 7 bases are a match to TRBD1. V lost 8 bases, J lost 3 bases, and 10 bases stayed unmatched. The CDR3 extends over 15 amino acids. Per germline, CDR1 MDHEN and CDR2 SYDVKM. CDR3 in amino acids: CASYSPGTDYNEQFF. CDR3 DNA: TGTGCCAGCTACTCACCCGGGACAGACTACAATGAGCAGTTCTTC.